These 24 T cell receptor beta chains came from one sample sequenced in a study of T cell changes during pregnancy in multiple sclerosis. Repertoires were generated with immunoSEQ multiplex PCR, while TCRdb's copy carries only in-frame clones and drops some. The sample contains roughly 120,000 clones, roughly 92% of which appear only once. Sequencing was performed on peripheral blood, taken in the third trimester of pregnancy. The receptors were gathered from a female donor with multiple sclerosis, enrolled in a pregnancy study.

The rearrangement uses TRBV29-1 and TRBJ1-3; a possible D gene is TRBD1 (5 bases). Germline lookup yields CDR1 SQVTM and CDR2 ANQGSEA. Trimming removed 6 bases at V and 2 bases at J, with 5 bases between. CDR3 length: 11 amino acids. The CDR3 DNA sequence: TGCAGCGTGACAGCTGGAAACACCATATATTTT. Its translation: CSVTAGNTIYF.

The V call is TRBV11-1, the J call TRBJ2-2; 7 bases align to TRBD2. The CDR3 totals 16 residues. Per the germline V gene, CDR1 is SGHAT and CDR2 is FQDESV (reference sequence). J was trimmed by 4 bases and V by 5 bases; bases with no gene match: 10. CDR3 amino acids: CASSRWGPGGTGELFF. For the CDR3, the DNA is TGTGCCAGCAGCAGATGGGGACCGGGGGGCACCGGGGAGCTGTTTTTT.

The chain joins TRBV7-6 to TRBJ2-2, with D perhaps TRBD2 (5 bases). V was shortened by 4 bases and J by 1 base, with 13 bases between the two germline ends. CDR1 is SGHVS and CDR2 is FNYEAQ in the germline V gene. The CDR3 covers 16 residues. The CDR3 coding sequence is TGTGCCAGCAGCTCTCCCCTGAGGGAGAACACCGGGGAGCTGTTTTTT. Amino acid sequence: CASSSPLRENTGELFF.

V gene TRBV28 combines with J gene TRBJ2-7, with 11 bases identical to TRBD2. The V gene's germline CDR1 is MDHEN and CDR2 SYDVKM. The V segment lost 6 bases and the J segment 3 bases; nucleotides outside the gene matches: 10. There are 16 residues in the CDR3. The CDR3 nucleotides read TGTGCCAGCAGACCCCGACTAGCGGGACTTTTCTACGAGCAGTACTTC. It is translated as CASRPRLAGLFYEQYF. Supplemented by reference TRBV28 and TRBJ2-7, the full variable domain reads DVKVTQSSRYLVKRTGEKVFLECVQDMDHENMFWYRQDPGLGLRLIYFSYDVKMKEKGDIPEGYSVSREKKERFSLILESASTNQTSMYLCASRPRLAGLFYEQYFGPGTRLTVT.

V gene TRBV11-2 combines with J gene TRBJ2-3; no clear D. V was cut by 5 bases and J by 0 bases, with 15 bases left in between. CDR1 is SGHAT and CDR2 is FQNNGV in the germline V gene. This CDR3 has 16 residues. The CDR3 nucleotides read TGTGCCAGCAGCCCCGGGTGGGTCAGTAGCACAGATACGCAGTATTTT. It is translated as CASSPGWVSSTDTQYF.

The chain carries TRBV21-1 and TRBJ1-5; TRBD1, the D gene given by the table, was not confirmed from the DNA. TRBV21-1 represents a pseudogene. The CDR3 has 18 residues. The CDR3 coding sequence is TGTGCCAGCAGCAATTGGGGGACAGTAATCAATAGCAATCAGCCCCAGCATTTT. Translated, it gives CASSNWGTVINSNQPQHF.

The chain links TRBV28 to TRBJ2-7, with 12 bases matching TRBD2. The germline V gene encodes CDR1 MDHEN and CDR2 SYDVKM. This CDR3 comprises 15 residues. V lost 5 bases to trimming and J lost 4 bases; unmatched junction nucleotides: 6. CDR3 nucleotides: TGTGCCAGCAGTGTGACTAGCGGGAGTAGATACGAGCAGTACTTC. Translation: CASSVTSGSRYEQYF.

The chain links TRBV29-1 to TRBJ1-4; tentative D call: TRBD1 (6 bases). Germline CDR1 SQVTM, CDR2 ANQGSEA. The V end lost 6 bases, the J end lost 8 bases, and 13 bases lay between the germline ends. This CDR3 spans 12 amino acids. The CDR3 nucleotides are TGCAGCGTCGCCGTGACAGGCGAAAAACTGTTTTTT. It specifies CSVAVTGEKLFF.

This chain joins TRBV19 and TRBJ2-1; 13 positions match TRBD2. Germline V gene data show CDR1 as LNHDA and CDR2 as SQIVND (reference sequence). The J segment lost 6 bases and the V segment lost 2 bases, leaving 10 bases of the junction unmatched. The CDR3 totals 18 residues. Written as DNA, the CDR3 is TGTGCCAGTAGTATAATGACACCGGGACTAGCGGGGTCCAATGAGCAGTTCTTC. It translates to CASSIMTPGLAGSNEQFF.

The rearrangement links TRBV30 to TRBJ2-3, with a possible D match to TRBD1 (6 bases). Trimming took off 5 bases at V and 4 bases at J, with 16 bases between the two ends. Germline V gene lookup returns CDR1 GTSNPN and CDR2 SVGIG (reference sequence). This CDR3 has 14 amino acids. The CDR3 bases are TGTGCCTGGGGGATGGGAGCAGGGGCAGATACGCAGTATTTT. Encoded protein: CAWGMGAGADTQYF.

The chain uses TRBV18 and TRBJ2-4; weak D call: TRBD1 (6 bases). The V end lost 4 bases, the J end lost 6 bases, and 25 bases lay between the germline ends. The CDR3 length is 18 residues. Germline lookup yields CDR1 KGHSH and CDR2 LQKENI. CDR3 protein: CASSLSAPTGTMLNIQYF. CDR3 nucleotide sequence: TGTGCCAGCTCACTTAGCGCCCCCACCGGGACAATGCTAAACATTCAGTACTTC.

In this sample, this clone turned up once. This rearrangement joins TRBV6-6 to TRBJ2-1, with 10 nucleotides matching TRBD1. This CDR3 is 15 amino acids long. The germline V gene encodes CDR1 MNHNY and CDR2 SVGAGI (reference sequence). With V trimmed by 4 bases and J by 8 bases, 8 bases remained unmatched. CDR3 amino acids: CASSSRTGGEDEQFF. The CDR3 DNA reads TGTGCCAGCAGTTCCCGGACAGGGGGTGAGGATGAGCAGTTCTTC.

This sequence joins TRBV19 and TRBJ2-7, with 11 bases matching TRBD1. The CDR3 consists of 17 residues. Trimming at V came to 2 bases and at J to 6 bases, leaving 12 bases not matched to a gene. Germline V gene data show CDR1 as LNHDA and CDR2 as SQIVND (reference sequence). As DNA, the CDR3 is TGTGCCAGTAGTATAATCTTGTTCGGGACAGGGGGTGGCGAGCAGTACTTC. Translating gives CASSIILFGTGGGEQYF. The full variable domain, completed using reference TRBV19 and TRBJ2-7, is DGGITQSPKYLFRKEGQNVTLSCEQNLNHDAMYWYRQDPGQGLRLIYYSQIVNDFQKGDIAEGYSVSREKKESFPLTVTSAQKNPTAFYLCASSIILFGTGGGEQYFGPGTRLTVT.

This chain links TRBV6-4 with TRBJ2-3; TRBD2 matches 11 bases. V shed 0 bases and J 3 bases; nucleotides not matched to a gene: 2. CDR1 MRHNA and CDR2 SNTAGT come from the germline V gene. This CDR3 is built from 16 residues. CDR3 residues: CASSDSPSGGTDTQYF. The DNA of the CDR3 is TGTGCCAGCAGTGACTCGCCTAGCGGGGGGACAGATACGCAGTATTTT.

The V call is TRBV7-2, the J call TRBJ2-7; the match to TRBD2 covers 13 bases. V shed 2 bases and J 7 bases; nucleotides not matched to a gene: 14. The CDR3 length is 18 residues. Per the germline V gene, CDR1 is SGHTA and CDR2 is FQGNSA. The CDR3 reads CASSLKTLTSGGPGEQYF. The CDR3 DNA reads as TGTGCCAGCAGCTTAAAAACCCTGACTAGCGGGGGGCCGGGGGAGCAGTACTTC.

V usage is TRBV19 and J usage is TRBJ1-1; 10 bases are a match to TRBD1. The CDR3 totals 19 residues. The germline V gene has CDR1 LNHDA and CDR2 SQIVND (reference sequence). The junction had 14 bases not matched to a gene; V was cut back by 3 bases and J by 1 base. DNA for the CDR3: TGTGCCAGTAGTATTAGGTGGGACAGGGGACTCGGCAAGAACACTGAAGCTTTCTTT. It encodes CASSIRWDRGLGKNTEAFF. The entire variable domain, with the rest obtained from reference TRBV19 and TRBJ1-1, is as follows: DGGITQSPKYLFRKEGQNVTLSCEQNLNHDAMYWYRQDPGQGLRLIYYSQIVNDFQKGDIAEGYSVSREKKESFPLTVTSAQKNPTAFYLCASSIRWDRGLGKNTEAFFGQGTRLTVV.

In DNA form, the CDR3 reads TGTGCCATCAGCCTAGACGGAGGCTATGGCTACACCTTC. It encodes CAISLDGGYGYTF. V gene TRBV10-3 combines with J gene TRBJ1-2; D unclear. In germline, CDR1 is ENHRY, CDR2 SYGVKD. The V gene lost 6 bases and the J gene lost 4 bases, with 12 bases spanning the gap. CDR3 length equals 13 residues.

The chain uses TRBV5-6 and TRBJ2-3; 7 bases are a match to TRBD1. V shed 1 base, J shed 1 base, and the junction held 3 bases outside the gene matches. Per germline, CDR1 SGHDT and CDR2 YYEEEE. This CDR3 has 15 amino acids. In DNA, the CDR3 is TGTGCCAGCAGCTTGCCGGGGACAGGCACAGATACGCAGTATTTT. Its protein product is CASSLPGTGTDTQYF.

The chain couples TRBV28 to TRBJ1-2; D ambiguous. V shed 7 bases and J shed 2 bases, with 14 bases lying between them. Germline CDR1 MDHEN, CDR2 SYDVKM. The CDR3 length is 14 residues. CDR3 in DNA: TGTGCCAGCACAATGTTCGCCGGGAACTATGGCTACACCTTC. It translates to CASTMFAGNYGYTF.

The chain recombines TRBV10-3 with TRBJ1-1, with D tentatively TRBD1 (5 bases). Germline loops: CDR1 ENHRY, CDR2 SYGVKD. This CDR3 contains 14 residues. The V end lost 1 base, the J end lost 7 bases, and 13 bases lay between the germline ends. CDR3 sequence reads: CAISELGDEGEAFF. CDR3 nucleotides: TGTGCCATCAGTGAGTTAGGGGATGAAGGTGAAGCTTTCTTT.

J is TRBJ1-2 and V is TRBV30; D call uncertain. Trimming stripped 1 base from V and 8 bases from J, with 14 bases between. Germline V gives CDR1 GTSNPN, CDR2 SVGIG (reference sequence). This CDR3 is built from 13 residues. CDR3 bases: TGTGCCTGGAGTGCGGAGACGCGGAGGGGCTACACCTTC. The encoded protein is CAWSAETRRGYTF.

This chain uses TRBV7-2 with TRBJ2-2; 14 bases match TRBD2. V lost 3 bases, J lost 7 bases, and 4 bases stayed unmatched. Germline V lookup: CDR1 SGHTA, CDR2 FQGNSA. This CDR3 has 16 residues. The CDR3, as DNA: TGTGCCAGCAGCTTTGGGACTAGCGGGGGAGGCGGGGAGCTGTTTTTT. It codes for CASSFGTSGGGGELFF. The variable domain in full, with the rest retrieved from reference TRBV7-2 and TRBJ2-2, is GAGVSQSPSNKVTEKGKDVELRCDPISGHTALYWYRQSLGQGLEFLIYFQGNSAPDKSGLPSDRFSAERTGGSVSTLTIQRTQQEDSAVYLCASSFGTSGGGGELFFGEGSRLTVL.

The chain uses TRBV5-1 and TRBJ1-3; TRBD1 matches at 8 bases. J was trimmed by 0 bases and V by 2 bases; bases with no gene match: 10. The CDR3 extends over 18 amino acids. Germline lookup yields CDR1 SGHRS and CDR2 YFSETQ. Here the CDR3 DNA reads TGCGCCAGCAGCTTTAGTGGACAGGGCGACTACTCTGGAAACACCATATATTTT. Its protein product is CASSFSGQGDYSGNTIYF. The entire variable domain, with the rest obtained from reference TRBV5-1 and TRBJ1-3, is as follows: KAGVTQTPRYLIKTRGQQVTLSCSPISGHRSVSWYQQTPGQGLQFLFEYFSETQRNKGNFPGRFSGRQFSNSRSEMNVSTLELGDSALYLCASSFSGQGDYSGNTIYFGEGSWLTVV.

The chain has TRBV2 and TRBJ1-2; D not resolved. From germline, CDR1 is SNHLY and CDR2 FYNNEI. This CDR3 is 13 amino acids long. Trimming shortened V by 2 bases and J by 6 bases, and 10 bases separated the two germline ends. CDR3: CASSELPVDGYTF. The CDR3 bases are TGTGCCAGCAGTGAACTGCCGGTGGATGGCTACACCTTC.